Included here is one T cell receptor beta chain sequence, with context. This sample is drawn from a study of identical twins. V was shortened by 4 bases and J by 9 bases, with 13 bases between the two germline ends. There are 12 residues in the CDR3. Germline CDR1 reads MDHEN; CDR2 reads SYDVKM. Everyone who gave samples was a healthy Caucasian. A template switching step contributed a universal primer site, while unique molecular identifiers were present in the cDNA. One entry per CDR3 protein results from TCRdb running MiXCR on the 5' RACE reads. The table has under 500,000 distinct CDR3 sequences, 14% seen once. This same sample was also part of a study on yellow fever vaccine responses in identical twins.

This sequence joins TRBV28 and TRBJ2-7; a weak D match, TRBD2 (5 bases). The TCR was taken from a woman between 18 and 29 years old in good health. Sequenced material: CD4+ T cells sorted from blood. CDR3 loop: CASSSPPGGQYF. The CDR3 DNA follows: TGTGCCAGCAGTTCTCCGCCTGGAGGGCAGTACTTC.